These 13 T cell receptor beta chains were all obtained from the same sample, sequenced in a study of beta chain features in type 1 diabetes. Every bit of the isolated RNA underwent reverse transcription, so sequencing read expressed TCRB transcripts. Clones were read by immunoSEQ multiplex PCR, and TCRdb kept only the in-frame ones, dropping some. The table shows 200,000 to 250,000 clones, with about 11% occurring only once. Sample: central memory CD4+ T cells from blood. Receptors were obtained from a man aged 18-30 years in good health.

The chain combines TRBV4-2 with TRBJ2-2; TRBD2 matches at 8 bases. V dropped 3 bases and J dropped 7; count of bases not matched to a gene: 10. The CDR3 loop spans 16 amino acids. CDR1 is LGHNA, CDR2 YNFKEQ, per germline. The chain's CDR3 is CASSHNSGIGIGELFF. The CDR3 bases are TGTGCCAGCAGCCACAATAGCGGGATCGGAATCGGGGAGCTGTTTTTT.

This clone occurred a few times. This chain connects TRBV2 to TRBJ1-1, with D hard to call. Germline-derived CDR1 and CDR2 are SNHLY and FYNNEI. V was pared by 4 bases and J by 0 bases, with 9 bases between. The CDR3 has 14 amino acids. The CDR3 spells CASSVEGMNTEAFF. CDR3 in DNA: TGTGCCAGCAGTGTGGAGGGCATGAACACTGAAGCTTTCTTT. The full variable domain, in which reference TRBV2 and TRBJ1-1 provide the parts outside the CDR3, is EPEVTQTPSHQVTQMGQEVILRCVPISNHLYFYWYRQILGQKVEFLVSFYNNEISEKSEIFDDQFSVERPDGSNFTLKIRSTKLEDSAMYFCASSVEGMNTEAFFGQGTRLTVV.

In its sample, this clone was seen many times. This chain joins TRBV20-1 and TRBJ2-5; D gene uncertain. V was pared by 2 bases and J by 7 bases, with 8 bases between. This CDR3 has 11 residues. CDR1 and CDR2 from the germline V gene are DFQATT and SNEGSKA (reference sequence). CDR3 region: CSARSGGTQYF. CDR3 sequence (DNA): TGCAGTGCTAGATCCGGCGGGACCCAGTACTTC.

This clone was counted a few times. The chain carries TRBV5-6 and TRBJ2-7, with TRBD2 as a possible D gene (5 bases). Trimming pared 4 bases from V and 2 bases from J, leaving 13 bases between. The CDR3 is made up of 14 amino acids. CDR1 and CDR2 from the germline V gene are SGHDT and YYEEEE. The DNA for the CDR3 is TGTGCCAGCAGCGTCCGGGGTGAAACCTACGAGCAGTACTTC. Amino acids: CASSVRGETYEQYF.

As to this clone: A read error is possible here, since a much larger clone lies one base away. The genes are TRBV30 and TRBJ2-1, with TRBD2 matching over 15 bases. The germline V gene encodes CDR1 GTSNPN and CDR2 SVGIG (reference sequence). V lost 4 bases to trimming and J lost 9 bases; unmatched junction nucleotides: 13. This CDR3 comprises 17 residues. DNA for the CDR3: TGTGCCTGGACCGCCCGGACTAGCGGGAGGGCCGGGGGTGAGCAGTTCTTC. This codes for CAWTARTSGRAGGEQFF.

The rearrangement links TRBV4-2 to TRBJ2-7, with D possibly matching TRBD1 (6 bases). This CDR3 is 15 amino acids long. Between the trimmed V and J ends, which lost 1 base and 1 base, there was a span of 11 bases. Germline V lookup: CDR1 LGHNA, CDR2 YNFKEQ. The CDR3 DNA sequence: TGTGCCAGCAGCCAAGTGGCTGGACAGTCCTACGAGCAGTACTTC. It is translated as CASSQVAGQSYEQYF.

This clone was seen a few times. The V gene is TRBV29-1, the J gene TRBJ1-2; D unresolved. Trimming took 4 bases from V and 5 from J, leaving 14 bases between them. This CDR3 spans 13 amino acids. Germline assignment: CDR1 SQVTM and CDR2 ANQGSEA. Here the CDR3 reads CSVGPSSGYGYTF. In nucleotides, the CDR3 is TGCAGCGTTGGTCCCTCCTCCGGGTATGGCTACACCTTC.

The chain is built from TRBV5-1 and TRBJ1-2; D may be TRBD1 (5 bases). The CDR3 runs to 15 residues. From germline, CDR1 is SGHRS and CDR2 YFSETQ. Between the trimmed V and J ends, which lost 2 bases and 4 bases, there was a span of 15 bases. The CDR3 DNA sequence: TGCGCCAGCAGCTTTTCTCCGGGGACGGCCTATGGCTACACCTTC. Protein product: CASSFSPGTAYGYTF. Using reference TRBV5-1 and TRBJ1-2 for the parts outside the CDR3, the full variable domain is KAGVTQTPRYLIKTRGQQVTLSCSPISGHRSVSWYQQTPGQGLQFLFEYFSETQRNKGNFPGRFSGRQFSNSRSEMNVSTLELGDSALYLCASSFSPGTAYGYTFGSGTRLTVV.

In its sample, this clone was seen a few times. The chain's CDR3 is CASTLQGSYEQYF. The CDR3 DNA is TGTGCCAGCACCTTACAGGGATCGTACGAGCAGTACTTC. The V and J genes are TRBV6-6 and TRBJ2-5, with D possibly TRBD1 on 6 matching bases. The DNA end favors TRBJ2-7, so the J call may be wrong. This CDR3 is 13 amino acids long. Germline loops: CDR1 MNHNY, CDR2 SVGAGI (reference sequence).

This clone turned up a few times. This chain connects TRBV15 to TRBJ1-1, with D hard to call. The length of the CDR3 is 15 residues. Germline values: CDR1 LNHNV, CDR2 YYDKDF (reference sequence). The V end lost 0 bases, the J end lost 2 bases, and 10 bases lay between the germline ends. DNA for the CDR3: TGTGCCACCAGCAGAGATTCTCGACCTAACACTGAAGCTTTCTTT. Residues: CATSRDSRPNTEAFF.

This clone was observed a handful of times. The chain is built from TRBV10-3 and TRBJ2-1, with 11 bases aligning to TRBD2. V lost 0 bases to trimming and J lost 9 bases; unmatched junction nucleotides: 10. CDR3 length equals 17 residues. Germline V gene data show CDR1 as ENHRY and CDR2 as SYGVKD. CDR3 nucleotides: TGTGCCATCAGTGAGTCGGGCGGGACTAGCGGCCGGGGTGAGCAGTTCTTC. This codes for CAISESGGTSGRGEQFF.

This clone was counted a few times. The gene calls are TRBV28 and TRBJ1-2, with D tentatively TRBD1 (5 bases). Per germline, CDR1 MDHEN and CDR2 SYDVKM. The CDR3 loop spans 14 amino acids. The V and J ends lost 1 base and 8 bases respectively, with 14 bases between them. This CDR3 reads CASSLLGRAYGYTF. The CDR3 region has the DNA TGTGCCAGCAGTTTATTGGGCAGGGCGTACGGCTACACCTTC.

The chain links TRBV7-2 to TRBJ2-5; the match to TRBD2 covers 7 bases. V was pared by 2 bases and J by 5 bases, with 2 bases of the junction left unmatched. Germline V CDR1 and CDR2: SGHTA, FQGNSA. The CDR3 runs 13 residues. The CDR3 DNA sequence: TGTGCCAGCAGCTTACGGGGGGTGGAGACCCAGTACTTC. Protein: CASSLRGVETQYF.